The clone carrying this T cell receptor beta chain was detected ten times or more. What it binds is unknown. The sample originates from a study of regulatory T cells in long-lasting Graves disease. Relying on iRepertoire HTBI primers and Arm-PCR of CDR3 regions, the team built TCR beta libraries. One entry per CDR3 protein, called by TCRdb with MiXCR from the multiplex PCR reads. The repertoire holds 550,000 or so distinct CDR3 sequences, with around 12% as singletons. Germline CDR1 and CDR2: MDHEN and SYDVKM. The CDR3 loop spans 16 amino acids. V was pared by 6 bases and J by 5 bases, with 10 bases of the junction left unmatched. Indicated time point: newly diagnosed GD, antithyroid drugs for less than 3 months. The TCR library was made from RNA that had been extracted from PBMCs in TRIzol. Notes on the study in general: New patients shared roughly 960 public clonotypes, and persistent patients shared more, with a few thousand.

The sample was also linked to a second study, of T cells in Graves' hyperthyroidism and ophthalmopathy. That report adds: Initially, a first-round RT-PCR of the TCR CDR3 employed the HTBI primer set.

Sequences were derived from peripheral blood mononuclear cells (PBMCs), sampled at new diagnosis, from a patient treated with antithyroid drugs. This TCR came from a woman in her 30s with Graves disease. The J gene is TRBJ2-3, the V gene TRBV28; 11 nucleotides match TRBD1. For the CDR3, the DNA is TGTGCCAGCAGGTCACCGGGACAGGGGGAGGAAGATACGCAGTATTTT. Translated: CASRSPGQGEEDTQYF.